The clone carrying this TCR beta chain was recorded a few times. Via MiXCR, TCRdb re-called the 5' RACE reads, giving one row per CDR3 protein. The data hold over 40,000 distinct CDR3 sequences, with around 30% observed a single time. Germline values: CDR1 SEHNR, CDR2 FQNEAQ (reference sequence). This CDR3 is built from 19 residues. V shed 5 bases and J 0 bases; nucleotides not matched to a gene: 10. The chain recombines TRBV7-9 with TRBJ2-6; 10 bases fit TRBD1. Material for sequencing was tumor-infiltrating memory CD4+ T cells sorted from the breast tumor. The subset is: memory CD4+ T cells, CD4+CD45RO+CD25-. This sequence originates from a female donor with breast cancer. CDR3 sequence reads: CASSLIPGQGNSGANVLTF. In DNA form, the CDR3 reads TGTGCCAGCAGCCTAATCCCGGGACAGGGGAACTCTGGGGCCAACGTCCTGACTTTC.